The subject of this entry is one T cell receptor beta chain. Antigen: not known. This record belongs to a study of OX40 agonist ivuxolimab in advanced cancers. The overall study: Recorded diagnoses for dose-escalation patients were hepatocellular carcinoma, melanoma, renal cell or head and neck cancer. Study-level points and caveats: Researchers did not establish what antigens the expanded peripheral T cells target.

The length of the CDR3 is 13 residues. Trimming removed 10 bases from V and 4 bases from J, with 14 bases in between. Germline CDR1 is SNHLY and CDR2 is FYNNEI. TCRdb's table, derived via immunoSEQ multiplex PCR, lists solely in-frame clones and lacks some. The sample consists of over 30,000 clones, roughly four fifths of them appearing once. This TCR was sampled from an adult with an advanced solid tumor such as melanoma, head and neck, liver or kidney cancer. Sequenced here: CD4+ or CD8+ T cells sorted from blood, sampled in a trial of the OX40 agonist ivuxolimab. This chain joins TRBV2 and TRBJ2-1; the D gene is possibly TRBD1 (6 bases). The CDR3 sequence: CATGETGYNEQFF. DNA for the CDR3: TGTGCCACCGGGGAAACAGGGTACAATGAGCAGTTCTTC.